These T cell receptor beta chains were read from a single sample in a study of tumor and adjacent non-tumor tissue in lung cancer. TCRdb re-called the multiplex PCR reads with MiXCR, one entry per CDR3 protein. The table shows some 200,000 distinct CDR3 sequences, with 70% to 75% occurring only once. The sequenced sample consisted of lung tumor tissue. The receptors were sampled from a man between 60 and 75 years old with non-small cell lung cancer. Both conserved end residues are part of each CDR3. The D gene is left open where the match is weak. Where a row states a size, it is once, few, many or the class of an expanded clone; other rows omit it.

TRBD1	NA	TRBV5-6	TRBJ2-4	TGTGCCAGCAGCCCGGACAGGGGGCTGACCAAAAACATTCAGTACTTC	CASSPDRGLTKNIQYF
NA	many	TRBV29-1	TRBJ1-1	TGCAGCGTTGCAGGTTTGGGCACTGAAGCTTTCTTT	CSVAGLGTEAFF
NA	NA	TRBV11-3	TRBJ2-2	TGTACCAACAGCCTGGCGAACACCGGGGAGCTGTTTTTT	CTNSLANTGELFF
NA	once	TRBV29-1	TRBJ2-1	TGCAGCGTTAAATCCCAGAGGGGGACCTACAATGAGCAGTTCTTT	CSVKSQRGTYNEQFF
TRBD2	NA	TRBV9	TRBJ2-3	TGTGCCAGCCGGCGGACTAGCGGGGCGGGGGGCACAGATACGCAGTATTTT	CASRRTSGAGGTDTQYF
TRBD2	NA	TRBV11-3	TRBJ2-7	TGTGCCAGCAGCCCGAAGCGGGAGATCGACGAGCAATACTTC	CASSPKREIDEQYF
NA	many	TRBV6-5	TRBJ2-5	TGTGCCAGCAGTCCTCGACTAGGGGCAATCGAGACCCAGTACTTC	CASSPRLGAIETQYF
NA	NA	TRBV12-3/TRBV12-4	TRBJ1-5	TGTGCCAGTTTGATAAAGGGTGAGAAGACCGGGACGTGTAGCAATCAGCCCCAGCATTTT	CASLIKGEKTGTCSNQPQHF
TRBD1	few	TRBV28	TRBJ2-7	TGTGCCAGCAACCCCGGGACAGCGACCTACGAGCAGTACTTC	CASNPGTATYEQYF
TRBD1	once	TRBV28	TRBJ2-3	TGTGCCAGCAGTCGGGACAGCCTAGATACGCAGTATTTT	CASSRDSLDTQYF
NA	few	TRBV6-5	TRBJ1-2	TGTGCTAGCAGGACCGGGGGGTTGAATCCGCGGGCCTATGGCTACACCTTC	CASRTGGLNPRAYGYTF
TRBD1	NA	TRBV6-2/TRBV6-3	TRBJ2-3	TGTGCCAGCAGAGATCCGGAACAGGGGTCCACAGATACGCAGTATTTT	CASRDPEQGSTDTQYF
NA	few	TRBV7-9	TRBJ2-7	TGTGCCAGCAGCTTAGGAGTTTATGTGGGCGGCGAGCAGTACTTC	CASSLGVYVGGEQYF
NA	NA	TRBV28	TRBJ2-2	TGTACCAGCAGGCCGGTGGGGTGGGCTTCGAACACCGGGGAGCTGTTTTTT	CTSRPVGWASNTGELFF
TRBD2	few	TRBV28	TRBJ2-5	TGTGCCAGCAGTTTCGGGAGGGAGACCCAGTACTTC	CASSFGRETQYF
NA	NA	TRBV20-1	TRBJ1-6	TGCAGTGTTAGAGTGGGGGCCAGACGAAATTCACCCCTCCACTTT	CSVRVGARRNSPLHF
NA	few	TRBV6-6	TRBJ2-7	TGTGCCAGCAAAACCAGGACGCCTGGGAACGAGCAGTACTTC	CASKTRTPGNEQYF
NA	NA	TRBV20-1	TRBJ2-4	TGCAGTGCTAAGGCCGGGTGGAACTTC	CSAKAGWNF
NA	NA	TRBV20-1	TRBJ2-7	TGCAGTGATAGAGGGACAGCGGGGGCGATGTACGAGCAGTACTTC	CSDRGTAGAMYEQYF
TRBD2	NA	TRBV11-1	TRBJ2-7	TGTGCCAGCAGCTTCGGGGGGAGCACCTACGAGCAGAACTTC	CASSFGGSTYEQNF
NA	NA	TRBV30	TRBJ2-5	TGTGCCTCGAGTCAAGGCTTGGAGACCCAGTACTTC	CASSQGLETQYF
TRBD1	few	TRBV20-1	TRBJ2-5	TGCAGTGTTAGAGACCCGGGACAGGGGGAACGAGAGACCCAGTACTTC	CSVRDPGQGERETQYF
TRBD1	NA	TRBV20-1	TRBJ1-3	TGCAGTGTTAGATCCGGGGGTTCAGGGGGCACCATATATTTT	CSVRSGGSGGTIYF
NA	NA	TRBV20-1	TRBJ1-5	NA	CSVGVGTGRNVGNQPHQF
NA	NA	TRBV15	TRBJ1-6	TGTGCCACCAGCAGACAGCGAGAGAATTTACCCCTCCACTTT	CATSRQRENLPLHF
NA	many	TRBV20-1	TRBJ1-1	TGCAGTGCTAGAGATCATGGGGTGATGACTGAAGCTTTCTTT	CSARDHGVMTEAFF
NA	NA	TRBV20-1	TRBJ1-5	TGCAGTGCTAAAGATTCGTTAACGTCCCAGCCCCAGCATTTT	CSAKDSLTSQPQHF
NA	NA	TRBV12-3/TRBV12-4	TRBJ1-5	TGTACCAGCAGTTTCGGCGGGGGTGGACAGCCCCAGCATTTT	CTSSFGGGGQPQHF
NA	few	TRBV20-1	TRBJ1-4	TGCAGTGCTAGGCCTGTCGGGGGGCGCGGGAGTGAAAAACTGTTTTTT	CSARPVGGRGSEKLFF
TRBD1	once	TRBV29-1	TRBJ1-4	TGCAGCGTTGCCCCGGAAGGGACAGGGAGAGAAAAACTGTTTTTT	CSVAPEGTGREKLFF
TRBD2	few	TRBV20-1	TRBJ2-3	TGCAGTGCTAGTGGGGCGGCTAGCGGGGAACCGGATACGCAGTATTTT	CSASGAASGEPDTQYF
TRBD2	many	TRBV20-1	TRBJ2-7	TGCAGTGCTAGAGAAGCTAGCGGGAAGAGAGAGCAGTACTTC	CSAREASGKREQYF
NA	NA	TRBV4-1	TRBJ1-2	TGCGTCAGCAACCAAGTCCAGGGACCTAACTATGGCTACACCTTC	CVSNQVQGPNYGYTF
TRBD1	NA	TRBV6-1	TRBJ1-5	TGTGCCAGCACCTGGACAGGGGATAGCAATCAACCCCAGCATTTT	CASTWTGDSNQPQHF
NA	many	TRBV5-4	TRBJ2-1	TGTGCCAGCAGCTTTGGACAGCGCTCCTACAATGAGCAGTTCTTC	CASSFGQRSYNEQFF
NA	NA	TRBV29-1	TRBJ2-3	TGCAGCGTTGACGCGGGGACAGAAACGCAATATTTT	CSVDAGTETQYF
NA	NA	TRBV12-3/TRBV12-4	TRBJ1-2	TGTGCCAGCCTCCGCGGCGGGGAGGTTAACTATGGCTACACCTTC	CASLRGGEVNYGYTF
NA	NA	TRBV6-5	TRBJ2-7	TGTGCAAGCACAGGTGGCGCCTCCTACGAGCAGTACTTC	CASTGGASYEQYF
NA	NA	TRBV20-1	TRBJ2-5	TGCAGTGCTAGAGATTCGGGGAGCGACACTCAAGAGACCCATCACTTC	CSARDSGSDTQETHHF
NA	NA	TRBV11-2	TRBJ1-3	TGTGCCAGCAGGCCCGGAGGGACATCTTGGAACTCTGGAAACACCATATATTTT	CASRPGGTSWNSGNTIYF
TRBD2	few	TRBV28	TRBJ2-7	TGTGCCAGCAGTTTAGAGGGACTAGGATCCTACGAGCAGTACTTC	CASSLEGLGSYEQYF
NA	few	TRBV5-1	TRBJ1-1	TGCGCCAGCCATTCGTCACAGACGAACACTGAAGCTTTCTTT	CASHSSQTNTEAFF
TRBD1	few	TRBV5-4	TRBJ1-2	TGTGCCAGCAGCTTGCCCCCGGGACAGGGGCATGACAATGGCTACACCTTC	CASSLPPGQGHDNGYTF
NA	NA	TRBV20-1	TRBJ2-7	TGCAGTGCTAGAGTTCCCAGCAACTACGAGCAGTACTTC	CSARVPSNYEQYF
NA	NA	TRBV12-3/TRBV12-4	TRBJ1-1	TGTGCCAGCAACAGGGTGAACGTGAACACTGATGCTTTCTTT	CASNRVNVNTDAFF
NA	NA	TRBV6-1	TRBJ1-1	TGTGCCAGCAGTTTTGGTTTTTCGAACTCTGAAACTTACTTT	CASSFGFSNSETYF
TRBD1	NA	TRBV10-2	TRBJ2-6	TGCGCCAGCAGAGGGACAGGCGACTCTGGGGCCGACGTTCTGACTTTC	CASRGTGDSGADVLTF
NA	NA	TRBV19	TRBJ2-1	TGTACCAATAGTTACCGGCACAGGGTCTACAATGAGCAGTTCTTC	CTNSYRHRVYNEQFF
TRBD2	NA	TRBV20-1	TRBJ2-3	TGCAGTGCTAGAGGCCCTACTGGGGCGGGAGATAGGAGCACAGATACGCAGTATTTT	CSARGPTGAGDRSTDTQYF
TRBD1	NA	TRBV20-1	TRBJ1-2	TGCAGTGCTAGAGATCCCCGGACAGGGAACTATGGCTACACCTTC	CSARDPRTGNYGYTF
TRBD2	NA	TRBV11-2	TRBJ2-1	TGTACCAGCAACTTAACGTGGACTAGCGGGGGTAGTGAGCAGTTCTTC	CTSNLTWTSGGSEQFF
TRBD2	NA	TRBV11-2	TRBJ2-2	TGTGCCAGCAGTCCTGTGGCGGGGGACCCCGGGGTGCTGTTTTTT	CASSPVAGDPGVLFF